This entry is about one T cell receptor beta chain. The data stem from a study of CD8 T cells in Susac syndrome. Germline assignment: CDR1 SEHNR and CDR2 FQNEAQ (reference sequence). This CDR3 has 13 amino acids. Trimming took 5 bases from V and 3 from J, leaving 9 bases between them. cDNA came from roughly 0.5 to 1 ug RNA primed by random hexamers. Amplification of TCR beta CDR3 was carried out by immunoSEQ multiplex PCR, which covered 54 Vbeta and 13 Jbeta segments. In TCRdb, the immunoSEQ multiplex PCR reads were re-called with MiXCR into one record per CDR3 protein. The repertoire holds about 130,000 distinct CDR3 sequences, approximately 94% seen once, with approximately 0.12% in the top ten.

V gene TRBV7-9 combines with J gene TRBJ2-3; a weak D match, TRBD2 (6 bases). The source is a human donor with multiple sclerosis. Sequencing was done on a sample of CD4+ T cells from PBMCs. The CDR3 region is CASSRLATDTQYF. DNA for the CDR3: TGTGCCAGCAGCCGCCTAGCGACAGATACGCAGTATTTT.